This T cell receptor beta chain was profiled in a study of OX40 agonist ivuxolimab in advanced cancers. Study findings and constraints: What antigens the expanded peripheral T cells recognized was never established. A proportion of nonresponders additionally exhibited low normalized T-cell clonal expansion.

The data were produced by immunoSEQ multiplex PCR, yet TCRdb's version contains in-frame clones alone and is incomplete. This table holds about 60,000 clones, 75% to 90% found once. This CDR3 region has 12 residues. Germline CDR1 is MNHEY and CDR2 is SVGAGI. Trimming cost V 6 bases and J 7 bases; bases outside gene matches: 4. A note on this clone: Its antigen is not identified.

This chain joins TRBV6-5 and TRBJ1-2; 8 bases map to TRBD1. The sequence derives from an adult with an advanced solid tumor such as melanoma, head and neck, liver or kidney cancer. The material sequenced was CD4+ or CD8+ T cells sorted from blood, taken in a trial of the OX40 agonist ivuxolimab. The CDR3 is CASRSTGGGYTF. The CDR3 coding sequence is TGTGCCAGCAGGTCCACAGGGGGTGGCTACACCTTC.